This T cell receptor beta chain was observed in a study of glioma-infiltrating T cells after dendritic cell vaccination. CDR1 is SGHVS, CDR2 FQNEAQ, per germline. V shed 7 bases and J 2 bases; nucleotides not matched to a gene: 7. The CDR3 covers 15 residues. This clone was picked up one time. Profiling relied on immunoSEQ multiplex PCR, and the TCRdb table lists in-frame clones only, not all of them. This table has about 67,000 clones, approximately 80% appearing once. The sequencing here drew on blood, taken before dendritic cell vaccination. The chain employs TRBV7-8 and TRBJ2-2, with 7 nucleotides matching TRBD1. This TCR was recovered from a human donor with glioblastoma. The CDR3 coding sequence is TGTGCCAGCACCGACAGGGCGCTCAACACCGGGGAGCTGTTTTTT. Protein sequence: CASTDRALNTGELFF.